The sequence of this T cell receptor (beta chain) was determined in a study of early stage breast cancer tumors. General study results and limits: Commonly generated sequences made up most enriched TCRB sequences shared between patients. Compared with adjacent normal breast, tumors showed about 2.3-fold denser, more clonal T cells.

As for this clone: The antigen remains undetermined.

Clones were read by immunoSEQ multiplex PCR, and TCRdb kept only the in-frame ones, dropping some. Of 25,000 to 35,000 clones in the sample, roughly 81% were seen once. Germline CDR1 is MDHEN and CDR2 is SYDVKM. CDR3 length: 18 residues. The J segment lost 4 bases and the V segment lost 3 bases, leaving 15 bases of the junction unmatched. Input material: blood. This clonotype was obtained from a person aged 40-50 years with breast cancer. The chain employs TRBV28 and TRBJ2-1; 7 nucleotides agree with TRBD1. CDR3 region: CASSFLSLRQGTYNEQFF. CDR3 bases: TGTGCCAGCAGTTTTTTATCCTTGAGACAGGGAACTTACAATGAGCAGTTCTTC.